This T cell receptor (beta chain) was observed in a study of T cell responses to AZD1222 COVID-19 vaccine. Overall study results and limits: Per reports, nearly half of all spike-specific TCRs target regions that are unmutated in variants. Recipients of two AZD1222 doses showed rising Spike-specific TCR breadth and depth. Among the donors, most were white British and more were female, and clonal diversity was possibly underestimated. All repertoire sampling was performed exclusively after the peak T cell response.

As for this clone: The antigen is undetermined.

Profiled with immunoSEQ multiplex PCR; TCRdb holds only in-frame clones, not every one. In the table there are 130,000 to 150,000 clones, 90% to 95% of which are singletons. This clonotype was sampled from an adult in good health. The specimen comprised peripheral blood, sampled on day 0 of MenACWY control vaccination.

CDR3 sequence reads: CASSTSGLDYEQYF. The CDR3 DNA reads TGTGCCAGCAGTACTAGCGGTCTAGACTACGAGCAGTACTTC. The V and J genes are TRBV28 and TRBJ2-7, with 8 positions matching TRBD2. Germline values: CDR1 MDHEN, CDR2 SYDVKM. V trimming: 5 bases; J trimming: 3 bases; junction bases outside the gene matches: 6. CDR3 size: 14 residues.